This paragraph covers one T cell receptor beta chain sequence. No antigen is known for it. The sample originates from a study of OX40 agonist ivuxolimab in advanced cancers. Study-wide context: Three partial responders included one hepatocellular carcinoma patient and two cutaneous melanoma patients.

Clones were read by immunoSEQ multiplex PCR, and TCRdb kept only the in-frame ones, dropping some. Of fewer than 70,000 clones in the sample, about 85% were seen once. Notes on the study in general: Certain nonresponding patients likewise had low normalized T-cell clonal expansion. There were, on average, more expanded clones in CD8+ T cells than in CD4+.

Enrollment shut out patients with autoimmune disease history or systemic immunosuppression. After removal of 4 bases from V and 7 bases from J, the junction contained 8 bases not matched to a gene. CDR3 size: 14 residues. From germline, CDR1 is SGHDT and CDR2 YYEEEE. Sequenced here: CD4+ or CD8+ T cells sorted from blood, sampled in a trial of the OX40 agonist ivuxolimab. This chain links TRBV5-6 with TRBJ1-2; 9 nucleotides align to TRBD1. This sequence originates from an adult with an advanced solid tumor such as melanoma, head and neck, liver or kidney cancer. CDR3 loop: CASSPRTGEGGYTF. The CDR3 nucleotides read TGTGCCAGCAGCCCGAGGACAGGGGAGGGTGGCTACACCTTC.